A single sample is the source of the 14 T cell receptor beta chains below, sequenced in a study of blood T cell repertoires in COVID-19. TCRdb keeps only in-frame clones here, not all; method: immunoSEQ multiplex PCR. This sample has about 310,000 clones, with approximately 87% found just once. Sequencing was done on a sample of peripheral blood. The receptors were sampled from a woman in her forties or fifties who had recovered from COVID-19.

The chain carries TRBV7-2 and TRBJ1-2; D gene uncertain. CDR1 and CDR2 from the germline V gene are SGHTA and FQGNSA. The CDR3 has 17 amino acids. Trimming stripped 6 bases from V and 7 bases from J, with 27 bases between. In nucleotides, the CDR3 is TGTGCCAGCAGTCCTATCCCGGGGTTAGCCTCTTTGGGTGGCTACACCTTC. As protein: CASSPIPGLASLGGYTF.

The gene calls are TRBV7-7 and TRBJ2-1, with TRBD2 matching 13 bases. Germline V CDR1 and CDR2: SSHAT, FNYEAQ (reference sequence). The CDR3 runs 20 residues. J lost 0 bases, V lost 3 bases, and 11 bases had no gene match. CDR3 bases: TGTGCCAGCAGCTTTGGTCTGACTAGCGGGGGGCTTAGCTCCTACAATGAGCAGTTCTTC. It codes for CASSFGLTSGGLSSYNEQFF.

V is TRBV5-5 and J is TRBJ1-1; 9 bases agree with TRBD1. Unmatched junction bases numbered 1, after V lost 0 bases and J lost 4 bases. Germline V lookup: CDR1 SGHKS, CDR2 YYEKEE (reference sequence). The CDR3 has 14 residues. CDR3 coding DNA: TGTGCCAGCAGCTTGGGACAGGGGGGCACTGAAGCTTTCTTT. Translated, it gives CASSLGQGGTEAFF.

The CDR3 spells CASSLTGTGELFF. DNA for the CDR3: TGTGCCAGCAGCTTAACGGGGACCGGGGAGCTGTTTTTT. The gene calls are TRBV7-2 and TRBJ2-2; perhaps TRBD2 as D (5 bases). V was cut by 2 bases and J by 5 bases, with 6 bases left in between. The germline V gene has CDR1 SGHTA and CDR2 FQGNSA. This CDR3 is 13 amino acids long.

The chain couples TRBV6-6 to TRBJ2-7, with a tentative D call TRBD2 (6 bases). The germline V and J ends were trimmed by 5 bases and 4 bases, with 9 bases remaining between them. The CDR3 contains 12 residues. Germline V CDR1 and CDR2: MNHNY, SVGAGI (reference sequence). Here the CDR3 DNA reads TGTGCCAGCAGTGCCCGGGAGTACGAGCAGTACTTC. This sequence encodes CASSAREYEQYF.

This clone was counted once. This chain links TRBV19 with TRBJ1-1; D gene ambiguous. V was trimmed by 7 bases and J by 5 bases, leaving 14 bases between them. Germline CDR1 LNHDA, CDR2 SQIVND (reference sequence). CDR3 length equals 13 residues. For the CDR3, the DNA is TGTGCCAGTACTTCCTTGGGCGGGACTGAAGCTTTCTTT. As protein: CASTSLGGTEAFF.

This chain uses TRBV19 with TRBJ2-7; 9 bases fit TRBD1. J lost 7 bases, V lost 1 base, and 5 bases had no gene match. The CDR3 length is 14 residues. CDR1 LNHDA and CDR2 SQIVND come from the germline V gene (reference sequence). Here the CDR3 reads CASSIVGTGTEQYF. CDR3 nucleotides: TGTGCCAGTAGTATAGTCGGGACAGGGACTGAGCAGTACTTC.

The chain uses TRBV27 and TRBJ1-5; unclear D gene. V was trimmed by 1 base and J by 0 bases, leaving 13 bases between them. CDR1 and CDR2 (germline): MNHEY, SMNVEV (reference sequence). The CDR3 is made up of 17 amino acids. CDR3: CASSLYSGGNSNQPQHF. The CDR3 region has the DNA TGTGCCAGCAGTTTATATTCGGGTGGAAATAGCAATCAGCCCCAGCATTTT.

This chain uses TRBV5-1 with TRBJ2-7; TRBD2 matches 8 bases. The CDR3 length is 14 residues. V lost 4 bases to trimming and J lost 3 bases; unmatched junction nucleotides: 6. Per germline, CDR1 SGHRS and CDR2 YFSETQ. DNA of the CDR3: TGCGCCAGCAGCCCTCGCAGCGGGAGCTACGAGCAGTACTTC. Encoded protein: CASSPRSGSYEQYF.

V usage is TRBV5-4 and J usage is TRBJ1-6; D not resolved. The ends were cut back, 5 bases at V and 9 bases at J, with 18 bases in the middle. Germline V gene lookup returns CDR1 SGHNT and CDR2 YYREEE (reference sequence). CDR3 length: 15 amino acids. The CDR3 DNA follows: TGTGCCAGCAGTCTCGACTTGTTTTTGGTTTCACCCCTCCACTTT. Translation: CASSLDLFLVSPLHF.

The chain recombines TRBV7-2 with TRBJ2-7; no reliable D call. Germline values: CDR1 SGHTA, CDR2 FQGNSA. The CDR3 is 11 amino acids. The germline V and J ends were trimmed by 1 base and 6 bases, with 4 bases remaining between them. CDR3: CASSLELEQYF. DNA of the CDR3: TGTGCCAGCAGCTTAGAACTCGAGCAGTACTTC.

The rearrangement links TRBV27 to TRBJ2-2; 8 positions match TRBD2. CDR1 and CDR2 (germline): MNHEY, SMNVEV (reference sequence). After removal of 5 bases from V and 1 base from J, the junction contained 9 bases not matched to a gene. The CDR3 is 17 amino acids. The CDR3 loop reads CASSPTGGGQNTGELFF. CDR3 nucleotides: TGTGCCAGCAGTCCGACGGGAGGGGGGCAGAACACCGGGGAGCTGTTTTTT.

The chain has TRBV27 and TRBJ1-1, with no clear D. The CDR3 extends over 13 amino acids. With 6 bases removed from V and 8 bases from J, the gap between germline ends came to 16 bases. Germline values: CDR1 MNHEY, CDR2 SMNVEV (reference sequence). Written as DNA, the CDR3 is TGTGCCAGCAGACCCCTAAGTACCCGAGAAGCTTTCTTT. Its translation is CASRPLSTREAFF.

This chain links TRBV19 with TRBJ1-6, with D tentatively TRBD1 (5 bases). V lost 6 bases and J lost 9, with 18 bases in between. This CDR3 has 15 amino acids. The germline V gene encodes CDR1 LNHDA and CDR2 SQIVND (reference sequence). The CDR3 sequence: CASSPGRGQGSPLHF. The CDR3 DNA is TGTGCCAGTAGCCCCGGGAGGGGCCAAGGTTCACCCCTCCACTTT.